The T cell receptor beta chain described here comes from a study of CD8 T cells in Susac syndrome. Only one count was recorded for this clonotype. Its cognate antigen is unknown. Those who served as multiple sclerosis controls were treatment-naive patients with stable or active relapsing-remitting disease. Roughly 0.45 to 1 ug RNA was reverse transcribed with random hexamers. Across 54 Vbeta and 13 Jbeta, TCR beta CDR3 was amplified with immunoSEQ multiplex PCR. TCRdb processed the immunoSEQ multiplex PCR reads anew with MiXCR; each CDR3 protein has one entry. The sample has under 250,000 distinct CDR3 sequences; about 94% are singletons. Study-wide results and limits: The study conceded that its TCR sequencing and HLA analysis involved relatively few individuals.

This clonotype originated in a human donor with multiple sclerosis. Sequences were obtained from CD4+ T cells from PBMCs.

In DNA form, the CDR3 reads TGTGCCAGTAGTAGCAGCACGTTGGACCTAGCTGGGGGCTACACCTTC. The encoded protein is CASSSSTLDLAGGYTF. The rearrangement joins TRBV19 to TRBJ1-2, with D unclear. From germline, CDR1 is LNHDA and CDR2 SQIVND (reference sequence). V was trimmed by 4 bases and J by 8 bases, leaving 23 bases between them. This CDR3 is built from 16 residues.